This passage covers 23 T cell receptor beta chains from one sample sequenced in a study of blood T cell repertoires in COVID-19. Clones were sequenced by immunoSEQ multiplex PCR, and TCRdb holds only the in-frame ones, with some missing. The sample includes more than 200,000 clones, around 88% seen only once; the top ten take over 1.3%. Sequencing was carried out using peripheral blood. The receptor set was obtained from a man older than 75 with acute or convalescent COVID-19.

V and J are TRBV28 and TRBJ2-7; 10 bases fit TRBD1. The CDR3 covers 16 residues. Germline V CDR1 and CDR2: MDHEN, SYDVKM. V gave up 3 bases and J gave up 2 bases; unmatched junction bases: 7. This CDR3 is CASSFHDRGPTYEQYF. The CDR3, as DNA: TGTGCCAGCAGTTTCCACGACAGGGGGCCCACCTACGAGCAGTACTTC.

CDR3 in DNA: TGCGCCAGCCGCCGCGCTCAGGGAGGTGCCGGGGAGCTGTTTTTT. As protein: CASRRAQGGAGELFF. This chain joins TRBV4-3 and TRBJ2-2; D might be TRBD2 (6 bases). The germline V and J ends were trimmed by 8 bases and 6 bases, with 19 bases remaining between them. From germline, CDR1 is LGHNA and CDR2 YSLEER. This CDR3 comprises 15 residues.

The CDR3 nucleotides read TGTGCCAGCCTCGGCGGGAGCTACAATGAGCAGTTCTTC. As protein: CASLGGSYNEQFF. The rearrangement links TRBV6-5 to TRBJ2-1, with 7 bases lining up with TRBD2. The CDR3 loop spans 13 amino acids. V lost 8 bases to trimming and J lost 3 bases; unmatched junction nucleotides: 4. Germline-derived CDR1 and CDR2 are MNHEY and SVGAGI.

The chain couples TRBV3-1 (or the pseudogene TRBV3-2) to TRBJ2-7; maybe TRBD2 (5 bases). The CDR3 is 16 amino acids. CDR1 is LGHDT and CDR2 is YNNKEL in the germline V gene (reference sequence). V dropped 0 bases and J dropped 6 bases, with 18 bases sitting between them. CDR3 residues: CASSQDTGKAYSEQYF. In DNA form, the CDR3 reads TGTGCCAGCAGCCAAGATACGGGGAAGGCCTACTCCGAGCAGTACTTC.

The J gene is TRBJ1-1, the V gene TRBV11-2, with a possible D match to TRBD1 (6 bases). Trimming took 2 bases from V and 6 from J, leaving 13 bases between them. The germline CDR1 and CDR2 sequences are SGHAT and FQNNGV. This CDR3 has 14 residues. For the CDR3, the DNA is TGTGCCAGCAGCTTAATCAGGGGTAGGGCTGAAGCTTTCTTT. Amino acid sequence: CASSLIRGRAEAFF. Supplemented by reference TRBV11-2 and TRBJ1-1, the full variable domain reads EAGVAQSPRYKIIEKRQSVAFWCNPISGHATLYWYQQILGQGPKLLIQFQNNGVVDDSQLPKDRFSAERLKGVDSTLKIQPAKLEDSAVYLCASSLIRGRAEAFFGQGTRLTVV.

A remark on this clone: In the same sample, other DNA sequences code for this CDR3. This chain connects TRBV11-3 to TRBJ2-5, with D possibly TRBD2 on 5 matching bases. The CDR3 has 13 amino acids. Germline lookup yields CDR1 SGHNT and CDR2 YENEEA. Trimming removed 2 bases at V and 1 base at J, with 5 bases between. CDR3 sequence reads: CASSLSGQETQYF. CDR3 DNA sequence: TGTGCCAGCAGCTTAAGCGGCCAAGAGACCCAGTACTTC.

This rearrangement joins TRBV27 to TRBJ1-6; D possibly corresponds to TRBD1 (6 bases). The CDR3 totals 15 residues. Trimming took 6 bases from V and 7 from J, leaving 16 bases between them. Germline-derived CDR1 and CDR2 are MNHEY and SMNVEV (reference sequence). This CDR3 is CASSYRESANSPLHF. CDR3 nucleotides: TGTGCCAGCAGCTACAGGGAATCAGCCAATTCACCCCTCCACTTT.

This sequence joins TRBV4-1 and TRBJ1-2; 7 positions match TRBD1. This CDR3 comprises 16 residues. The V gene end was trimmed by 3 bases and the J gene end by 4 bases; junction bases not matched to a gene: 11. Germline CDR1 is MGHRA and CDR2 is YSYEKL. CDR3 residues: CASSQRTGAPGYGYTF. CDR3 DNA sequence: TGCGCCAGCAGCCAGCGAACAGGGGCGCCGGGCTATGGCTACACCTTC.

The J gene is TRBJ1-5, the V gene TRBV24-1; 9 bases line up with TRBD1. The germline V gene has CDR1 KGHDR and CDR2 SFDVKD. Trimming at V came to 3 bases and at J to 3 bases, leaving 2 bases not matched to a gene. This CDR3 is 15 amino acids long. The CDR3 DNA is TGTGCCACCAGTGATGGACAGGGGATCAATCAGCCCCAGCATTTT. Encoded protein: CATSDGQGINQPQHF.

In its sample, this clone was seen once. CDR3 sequence (DNA): TGTGCCAGCTCACCTGTTGGCGGCGGGACCAGAGGCTACACCTTC. Its protein product is CASSPVGGGTRGYTF. This chain uses TRBV18 with TRBJ1-2; D perhaps matches TRBD1 (5 bases). Germline CDR1 reads KGHSH; CDR2 reads LQKENI. The CDR3 is 15 residues long. The germline V and J ends were trimmed by 3 bases and 8 bases, with 19 bases remaining between them.

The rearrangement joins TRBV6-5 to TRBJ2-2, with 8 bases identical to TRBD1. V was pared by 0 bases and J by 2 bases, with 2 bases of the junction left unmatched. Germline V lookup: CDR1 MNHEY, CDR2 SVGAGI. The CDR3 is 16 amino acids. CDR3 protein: CASSYSDRVNTGELFF. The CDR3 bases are TGTGCCAGCAGTTACTCGGACAGGGTTAACACCGGGGAGCTGTTTTTT.

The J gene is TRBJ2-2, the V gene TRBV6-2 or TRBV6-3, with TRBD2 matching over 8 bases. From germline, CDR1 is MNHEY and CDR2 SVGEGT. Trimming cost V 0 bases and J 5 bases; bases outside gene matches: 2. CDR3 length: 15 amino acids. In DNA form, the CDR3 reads TGTGCCAGCAGTTACTCGACGGGAGGGACCGGGGAGCTGTTTTTT. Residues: CASSYSTGGTGELFF.

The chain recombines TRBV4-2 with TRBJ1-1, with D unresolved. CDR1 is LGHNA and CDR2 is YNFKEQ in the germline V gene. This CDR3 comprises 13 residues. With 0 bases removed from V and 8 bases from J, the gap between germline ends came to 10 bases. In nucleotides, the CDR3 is TGTGCCAGCAGCCAAGATGGTAGGAGGGAAGCTTTCTTT. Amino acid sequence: CASSQDGRREAFF.

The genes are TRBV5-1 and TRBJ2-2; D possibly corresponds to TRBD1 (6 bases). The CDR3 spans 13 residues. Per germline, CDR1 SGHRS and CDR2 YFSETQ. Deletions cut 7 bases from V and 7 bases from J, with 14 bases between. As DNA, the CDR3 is TGCGCCAGCCGAACAGGGTTTGTCGGGGAGCTGTTTTTT. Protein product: CASRTGFVGELFF. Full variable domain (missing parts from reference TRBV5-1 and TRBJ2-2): KAGVTQTPRYLIKTRGQQVTLSCSPISGHRSVSWYQQTPGQGLQFLFEYFSETQRNKGNFPGRFSGRQFSNSRSEMNVSTLELGDSALYLCASRTGFVGELFFGEGSRLTVL.

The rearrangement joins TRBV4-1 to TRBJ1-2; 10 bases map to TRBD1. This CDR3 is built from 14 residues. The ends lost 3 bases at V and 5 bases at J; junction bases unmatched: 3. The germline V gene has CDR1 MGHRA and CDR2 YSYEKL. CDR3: CASSHPGQGYGYTF. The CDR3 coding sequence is TGCGCCAGCAGCCATCCGGGACAGGGGTATGGCTACACCTTC.

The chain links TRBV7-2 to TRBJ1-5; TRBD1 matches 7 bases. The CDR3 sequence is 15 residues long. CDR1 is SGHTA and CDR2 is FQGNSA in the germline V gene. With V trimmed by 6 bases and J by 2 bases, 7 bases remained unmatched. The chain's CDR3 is CASRTLGTGNQPQHF. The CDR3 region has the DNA TGTGCCAGCAGGACGCTTGGGACAGGCAATCAGCCCCAGCATTTT.

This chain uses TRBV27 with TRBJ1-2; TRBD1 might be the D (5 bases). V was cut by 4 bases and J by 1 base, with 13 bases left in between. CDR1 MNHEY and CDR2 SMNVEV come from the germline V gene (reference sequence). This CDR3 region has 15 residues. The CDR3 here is CASSWNGRGNYGYTF. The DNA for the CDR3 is TGTGCCAGCAGTTGGAATGGGAGGGGTAACTATGGCTACACCTTC.

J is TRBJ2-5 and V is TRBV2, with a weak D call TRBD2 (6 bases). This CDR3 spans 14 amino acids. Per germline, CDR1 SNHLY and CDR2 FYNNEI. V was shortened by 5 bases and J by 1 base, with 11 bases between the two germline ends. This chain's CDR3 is CASSLSGFQETQYF. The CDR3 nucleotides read TGTGCCAGCAGTCTGAGCGGGTTCCAAGAGACCCAGTACTTC. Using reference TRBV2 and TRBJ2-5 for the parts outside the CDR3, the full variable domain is EPEVTQTPSHQVTQMGQEVILRCVPISNHLYFYWYRQILGQKVEFLVSFYNNEISEKSEIFDDQFSVERPDGSNFTLKIRSTKLEDSAMYFCASSLSGFQETQYFGPGTRLLVL.

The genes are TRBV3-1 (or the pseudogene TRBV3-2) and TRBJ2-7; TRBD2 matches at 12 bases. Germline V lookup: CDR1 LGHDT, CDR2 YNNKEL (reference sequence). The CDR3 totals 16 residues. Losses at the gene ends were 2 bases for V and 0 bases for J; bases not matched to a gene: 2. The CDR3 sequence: CASSQPTSGGSYEQYF. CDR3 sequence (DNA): TGTGCCAGCAGCCAACCGACTAGCGGGGGCTCCTACGAGCAGTACTTC.

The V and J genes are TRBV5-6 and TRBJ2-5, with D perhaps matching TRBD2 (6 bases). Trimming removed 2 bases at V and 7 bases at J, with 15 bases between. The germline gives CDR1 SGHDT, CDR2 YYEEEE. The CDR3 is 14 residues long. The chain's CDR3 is CASSLVGTPGTQYF. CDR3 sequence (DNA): TGTGCCAGCAGCTTAGTCGGGACTCCCGGGACCCAGTACTTC.

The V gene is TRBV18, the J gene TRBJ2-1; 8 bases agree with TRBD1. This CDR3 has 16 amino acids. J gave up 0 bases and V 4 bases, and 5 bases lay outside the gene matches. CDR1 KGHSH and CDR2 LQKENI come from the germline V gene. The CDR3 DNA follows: TGTGCCAGCTCACGCCCCAGGGGGCGCTCCTACAATGAGCAGTTCTTC. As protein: CASSRPRGRSYNEQFF.

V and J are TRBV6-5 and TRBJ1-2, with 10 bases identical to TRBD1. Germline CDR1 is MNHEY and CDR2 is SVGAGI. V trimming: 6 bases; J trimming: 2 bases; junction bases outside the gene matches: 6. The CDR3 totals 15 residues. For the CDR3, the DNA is TGTGCCAGCAGAGTAACGGGACAGGGGAACTATGGCTACACCTTC. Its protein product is CASRVTGQGNYGYTF.

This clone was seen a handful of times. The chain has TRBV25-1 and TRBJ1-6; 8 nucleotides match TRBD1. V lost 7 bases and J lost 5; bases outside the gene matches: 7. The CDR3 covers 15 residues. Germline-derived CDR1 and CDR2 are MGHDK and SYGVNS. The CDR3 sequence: CASNTGGANNSPLHF. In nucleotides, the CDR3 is TGTGCCAGCAATACAGGGGGGGCGAATAATTCACCCCTCCACTTT.